Below are 17 T cell receptor beta chains sequenced from a single sample in a study of blood T cell repertoires in COVID-19. TCRdb keeps only in-frame clones here, not all; method: immunoSEQ multiplex PCR. The sample records roughly 180,000 clones, about 80% being singletons. The sample consisted of peripheral blood. The receptor set was obtained from a human donor in a cohort sampled during active COVID-19.

The chain recombines TRBV10-3 with TRBJ1-1; TRBD1 aligns across 7 bases. The CDR3 has 14 amino acids. Germline values: CDR1 ENHRY, CDR2 SYGVKD. J lost 6 bases, V lost 7 bases, and 11 bases had no gene match. CDR3 DNA sequence: TGTGCCATCACCGAGGACAGGTTAAGTGCTGAAGCTTTCTTT. Its translation: CAITEDRLSAEAFF.

This clone was seen a handful of times. The J gene is TRBJ1-5, the V gene TRBV2; no firm D call. V gave up 7 bases and J gave up 4 bases, with 11 bases separating them. This CDR3 comprises 13 residues. Germline V gene data show CDR1 as SNHLY and CDR2 as FYNNEI. As DNA, the CDR3 is TGTGCCAGCACCGGCCCAGGTAATCAGCCCCAGCATTTT. Its protein product is CASTGPGNQPQHF. Filled out from reference TRBV2 and TRBJ1-5, the complete variable domain reads EPEVTQTPSHQVTQMGQEVILRCVPISNHLYFYWYRQILGQKVEFLVSFYNNEISEKSEIFDDQFSVERPDGSNFTLKIRSTKLEDSAMYFCASTGPGNQPQHFGDGTRLSIL.

This chain links TRBV29-1 with TRBJ2-5; TRBD1 matches at 11 bases. Trimming removed 2 bases from V and 7 bases from J; junction bases left unmatched: 3. This CDR3 spans 13 amino acids. Per germline, CDR1 SQVTM and CDR2 ANQGSEA. DNA for the CDR3: TGCAGCGTTGAAAAGGGACAGGGGGGGACCCAGTACTTC. Protein product: CSVEKGQGGTQYF.

The gene calls are TRBV7-9 and TRBJ1-2; the match to TRBD1 covers 9 bases. Germline values: CDR1 SEHNR, CDR2 FQNEAQ (reference sequence). CDR3 size: 13 residues. Trimming at V came to 3 bases and at J to 5 bases, leaving 1 base not matched to a gene. In DNA form, the CDR3 reads TGTGCCAGCAGCTTTGGGACAGGGTATGGCTACACCTTC. Translating gives CASSFGTGYGYTF.

V and J are TRBV15 and TRBJ2-2; a weak D match, TRBD2 (6 bases). The ends were cut back, 5 bases at V and 5 bases at J, with 24 bases in the middle. CDR1 is LNHNV, CDR2 YYDKDF, per germline (reference sequence). The CDR3 consists of 18 residues. CDR3 bases: TGTGCCACCAGCGCTTCCGCGGGGCTAATAAAAGAAACCGGGGAGCTGTTTTTT. It is translated as CATSASAGLIKETGELFF.

The V and J genes are TRBV2 and TRBJ1-3, with 7 bases fitting TRBD1. This CDR3 is built from 13 residues. In germline, CDR1 is SNHLY, CDR2 FYNNEI. Trimming at V came to 6 bases and at J to 7 bases, leaving 6 bases not matched to a gene. The DNA of the CDR3 is TGTGCCAGCAGGCAAGACAGGGACAACACCATATATTTT. Amino acids: CASRQDRDNTIYF.

The genes are TRBV18 and TRBJ2-7; the match to TRBD2 covers 9 bases. Germline assignment: CDR1 KGHSH and CDR2 LQKENI. V dropped 3 bases and J dropped 5; count of bases not matched to a gene: 8. The length of the CDR3 is 15 residues. This CDR3 is CASSPGGGAPDEQYF. As DNA, the CDR3 is TGTGCCAGCTCACCGGGCGGGGGGGCCCCGGACGAGCAGTACTTC.

For the CDR3, the DNA is TGTGCCAGTACCCTCTTCAGGGGAGATTACACCGGGGAGCTGTTTTTT. This codes for CASTLFRGDYTGELFF. The J gene is TRBJ2-2, the V gene TRBV19; D perhaps matches TRBD1 (6 bases). There are 16 residues in the CDR3. V lost 7 bases and J 3 bases, leaving 18 bases between the germline ends. Germline CDR1 reads LNHDA; CDR2 reads SQIVND (reference sequence).

The chain carries TRBV30 and TRBJ2-7; 9 bases agree with TRBD1. Germline CDR1 reads GTSNPN; CDR2 reads SVGIG (reference sequence). The CDR3 is 14 residues long. J gave up 0 bases and V 4 bases, and 4 bases lay outside the gene matches. CDR3 coding DNA: TGTGCCTGGACCCCGGACAGGGGCTCCTACGAGCAGTACTTC. It specifies CAWTPDRGSYEQYF.

The rearrangement uses TRBV10-3 and TRBJ1-2; D gene uncertain. Per the germline V gene, CDR1 is ENHRY and CDR2 is SYGVKD. V was shortened by 7 bases and J by 8 bases, with 23 bases between the two germline ends. The CDR3 is made up of 15 amino acids. Here the CDR3 reads CAIKHGEGGLGGYTF. CDR3 DNA: TGTGCCATCAAACACGGAGAGGGAGGTTTAGGAGGCTACACCTTC.

V is TRBV5-4 and J is TRBJ1-1; D is uncertain. The V and J ends lost 4 bases and 0 bases respectively, with 19 bases between them. The CDR3 is 17 amino acids. Per the germline V gene, CDR1 is SGHNT and CDR2 is YYREEE (reference sequence). Here the CDR3 reads CASSELGFTQMNTEAFF. CDR3 coding DNA: TGTGCCAGCAGCGAATTGGGCTTTACTCAAATGAACACTGAAGCTTTCTTT.

This clone was picked up a small number of times. The chain employs TRBV30 and TRBJ1-1; 8 bases fit TRBD1. Per germline, CDR1 GTSNPN and CDR2 SVGIG (reference sequence). V trimming: 2 bases; J trimming: 4 bases; junction bases outside the gene matches: 3. The CDR3 extends over 13 amino acids. CDR3 loop: CAWSIQGGTEAFF. In nucleotides, the CDR3 is TGTGCCTGGAGTATACAGGGGGGCACTGAAGCTTTCTTT.

This clone was picked up a small number of times. The chain joins TRBV10-1 to TRBJ2-7; possibly TRBD1 for D (6 bases). This CDR3 contains 13 residues. Per germline, CDR1 WNHNN and CDR2 SYGVQD (reference sequence). V lost 8 bases and J 4 bases, leaving 15 bases between the germline ends. Here the CDR3 reads CASGTSEGYEQYF. CDR3 DNA sequence: TGCGCCAGCGGGACATCTGAGGGGTACGAGCAGTACTTC.

V usage is TRBV6-1 and J usage is TRBJ2-3; D is unclear. Germline assignment: CDR1 MNHNS and CDR2 SASEGT. The V gene lost 2 bases and the J gene lost 4 bases, with 4 bases spanning the gap. The CDR3 runs 12 residues. The CDR3 bases are TGTGCCAGCAGTGAACAGGCAGATACGCAGTATTTT. Its protein is CASSEQADTQYF.

The V call is TRBV5-4, the J call TRBJ1-2; 9 nucleotides align to TRBD1. Per germline, CDR1 SGHNT and CDR2 YYREEE (reference sequence). The V and J ends lost 5 bases and 3 bases, in that order; junction bases with no gene match: 5. This CDR3 region has 14 residues. The CDR3 loop is CASRDRGLDYGYTF. CDR3 nucleotide sequence: TGTGCCAGCAGGGACAGGGGTTTGGACTATGGCTACACCTTC.

The rearrangement links TRBV19 to TRBJ1-1; 7 nucleotides align to TRBD1. After removal of 5 bases from V and 7 bases from J, the junction contained 16 bases not matched to a gene. This CDR3 is 16 amino acids long. CDR1 and CDR2 (germline): LNHDA, SQIVND (reference sequence). CDR3 DNA sequence: TGTGCCAGTAGTCCATCCCTACAGGGGACTTTAGGTGAAGCTTTCTTT. The encoded protein is CASSPSLQGTLGEAFF.

V and J are TRBV6-1 and TRBJ1-2; 7 nucleotides line up with TRBD1. CDR3 length equals 13 residues. Looked up from germline, CDR1 is MNHNS and CDR2 is SASEGT. The junction had 3 bases not matched to a gene; V was cut back by 2 bases and J by 6 bases. The CDR3 loop is CASSETGQDGYTF. The CDR3 DNA follows: TGTGCCAGCAGTGAAACCGGACAGGATGGCTACACCTTC.